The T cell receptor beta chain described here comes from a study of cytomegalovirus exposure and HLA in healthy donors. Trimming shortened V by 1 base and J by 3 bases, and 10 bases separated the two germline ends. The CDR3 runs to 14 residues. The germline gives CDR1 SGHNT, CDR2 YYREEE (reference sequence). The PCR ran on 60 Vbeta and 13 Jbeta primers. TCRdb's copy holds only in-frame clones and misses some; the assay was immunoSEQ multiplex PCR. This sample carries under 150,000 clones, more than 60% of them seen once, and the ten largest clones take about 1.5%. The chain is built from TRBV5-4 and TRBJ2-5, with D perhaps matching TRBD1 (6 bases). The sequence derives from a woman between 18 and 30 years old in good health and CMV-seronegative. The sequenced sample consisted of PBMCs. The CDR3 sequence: CASSLQGGEETQYF. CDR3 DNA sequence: TGTGCCAGCAGCTTGCAAGGGGGAGAAGAGACCCAGTACTTC.